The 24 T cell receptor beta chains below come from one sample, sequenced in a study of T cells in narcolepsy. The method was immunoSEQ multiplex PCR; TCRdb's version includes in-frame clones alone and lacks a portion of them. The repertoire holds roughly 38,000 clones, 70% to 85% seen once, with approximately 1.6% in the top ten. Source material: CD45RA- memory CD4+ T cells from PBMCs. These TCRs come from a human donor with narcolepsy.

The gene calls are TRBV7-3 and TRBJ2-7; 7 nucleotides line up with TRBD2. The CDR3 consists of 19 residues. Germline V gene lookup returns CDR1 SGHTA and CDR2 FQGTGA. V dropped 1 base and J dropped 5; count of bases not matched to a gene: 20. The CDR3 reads CASSLKGSAAGLLNDEQYF. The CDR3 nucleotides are TGTGCCAGCAGCTTAAAAGGGTCGGCAGCGGGGTTATTGAATGACGAGCAGTACTTC. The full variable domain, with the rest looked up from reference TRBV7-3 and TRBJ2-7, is GAGVSQTPSNKVTEKGKYVELRCDPISGHTALYWYRQSLGQGPEFLIYFQGTGAADDSGLPNDRFFAVRPEGSVSTLKIQRTERGDSAVYLCASSLKGSAAGLLNDEQYFGPGTRLTVT.

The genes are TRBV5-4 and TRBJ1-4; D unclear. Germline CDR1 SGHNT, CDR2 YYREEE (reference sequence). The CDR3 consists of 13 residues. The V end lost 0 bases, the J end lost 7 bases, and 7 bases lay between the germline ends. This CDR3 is CASSLAGSEKLFF. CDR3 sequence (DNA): TGTGCCAGCAGCTTGGCCGGTAGTGAAAAACTGTTTTTT.

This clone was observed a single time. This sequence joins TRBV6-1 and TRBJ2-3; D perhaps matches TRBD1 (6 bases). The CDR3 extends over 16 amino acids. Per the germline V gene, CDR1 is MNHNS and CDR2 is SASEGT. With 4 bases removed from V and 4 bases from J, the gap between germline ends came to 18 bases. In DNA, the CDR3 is TGTGCCAGCAGTGGCGGTCGTGGGGGCGGCGCAGATACGCAGTATTTT. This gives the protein CASSGGRGGGADTQYF.

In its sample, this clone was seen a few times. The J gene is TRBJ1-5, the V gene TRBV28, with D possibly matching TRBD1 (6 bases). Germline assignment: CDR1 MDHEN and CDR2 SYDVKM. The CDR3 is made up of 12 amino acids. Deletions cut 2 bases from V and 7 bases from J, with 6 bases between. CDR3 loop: CASSLDRQPQHF. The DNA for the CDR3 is TGTGCCAGCAGTTTAGACAGGCAGCCCCAGCATTTT.

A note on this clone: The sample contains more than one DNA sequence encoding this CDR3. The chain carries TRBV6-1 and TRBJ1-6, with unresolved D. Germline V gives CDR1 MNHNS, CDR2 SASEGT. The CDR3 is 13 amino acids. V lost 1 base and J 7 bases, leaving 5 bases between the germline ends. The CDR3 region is CASSEEENSPLHF. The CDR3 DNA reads TGTGCCAGCAGTGAAGAGGAGAATTCACCCCTCCACTTT.

The CDR3 DNA reads TGCGCCAGCAGCCCTGGGCGGGGGGCTAAACAAGAGACCCAGTACTTC. Translation gives CASSPGRGAKQETQYF. This sequence joins TRBV5-1 and TRBJ2-5; TRBD2 matches 8 bases. V shed 4 bases and J 2 bases; nucleotides not matched to a gene: 10. Germline CDR1 is SGHRS and CDR2 is YFSETQ. CDR3 length: 16 residues.

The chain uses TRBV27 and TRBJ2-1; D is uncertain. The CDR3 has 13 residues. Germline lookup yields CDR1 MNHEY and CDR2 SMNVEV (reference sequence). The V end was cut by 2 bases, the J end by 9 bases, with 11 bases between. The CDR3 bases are TGTGCCAGCAGTTTAGGAAATCTGGGTGAGCAGTTCTTC. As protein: CASSLGNLGEQFF.

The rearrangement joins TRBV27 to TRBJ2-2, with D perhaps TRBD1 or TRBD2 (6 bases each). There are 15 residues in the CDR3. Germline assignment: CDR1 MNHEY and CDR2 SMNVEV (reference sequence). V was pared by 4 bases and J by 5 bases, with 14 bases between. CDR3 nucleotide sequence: TGTGCCAGCAGTTGGGTACAGGGAGGTACCGGGGAGCTGTTTTTT. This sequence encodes CASSWVQGGTGELFF.

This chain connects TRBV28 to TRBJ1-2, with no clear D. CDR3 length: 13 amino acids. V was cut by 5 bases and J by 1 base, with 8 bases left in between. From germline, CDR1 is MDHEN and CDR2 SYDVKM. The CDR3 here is CASSPGDNYGYTF. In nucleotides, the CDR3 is TGTGCCAGCAGTCCTGGGGATAACTATGGCTACACCTTC.

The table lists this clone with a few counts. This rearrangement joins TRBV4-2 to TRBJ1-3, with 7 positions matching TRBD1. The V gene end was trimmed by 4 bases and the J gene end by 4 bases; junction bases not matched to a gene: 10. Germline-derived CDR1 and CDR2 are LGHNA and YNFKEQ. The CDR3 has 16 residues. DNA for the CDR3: TGTGCCAGCAGCCCTGAGGGGGCCTCAGGGGGAAACACCATATATTTT. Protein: CASSPEGASGGNTIYF.

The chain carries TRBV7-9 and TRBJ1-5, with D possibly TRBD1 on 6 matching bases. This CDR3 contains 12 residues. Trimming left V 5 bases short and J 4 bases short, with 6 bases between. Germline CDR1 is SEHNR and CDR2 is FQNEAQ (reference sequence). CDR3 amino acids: CASSGQNQPQHF. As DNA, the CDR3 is TGTGCCAGCAGCGGACAGAATCAGCCCCAGCATTTT.

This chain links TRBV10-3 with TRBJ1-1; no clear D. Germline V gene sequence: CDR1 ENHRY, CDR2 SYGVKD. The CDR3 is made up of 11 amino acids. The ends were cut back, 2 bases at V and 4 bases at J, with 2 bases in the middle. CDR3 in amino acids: CAISETTEAFF. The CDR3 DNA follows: TGTGCCATCAGTGAGACCACTGAAGCTTTCTTT.

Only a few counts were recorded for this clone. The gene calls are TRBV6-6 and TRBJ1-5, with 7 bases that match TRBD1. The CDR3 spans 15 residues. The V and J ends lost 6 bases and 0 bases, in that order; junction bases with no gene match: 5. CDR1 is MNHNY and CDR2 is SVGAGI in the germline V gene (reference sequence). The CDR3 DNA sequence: TGTGCCAGCAGCAAGACAGGGAATAGCAATCAGCCCCAGCATTTT. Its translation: CASSKTGNSNQPQHF.

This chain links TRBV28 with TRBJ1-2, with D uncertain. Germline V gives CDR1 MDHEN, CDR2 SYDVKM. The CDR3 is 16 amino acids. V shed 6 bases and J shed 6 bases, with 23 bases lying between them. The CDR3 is CASSNVARGPNDGYTF. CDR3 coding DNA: TGTGCCAGCAGCAACGTAGCCAGAGGGCCCAACGATGGCTACACCTTC.

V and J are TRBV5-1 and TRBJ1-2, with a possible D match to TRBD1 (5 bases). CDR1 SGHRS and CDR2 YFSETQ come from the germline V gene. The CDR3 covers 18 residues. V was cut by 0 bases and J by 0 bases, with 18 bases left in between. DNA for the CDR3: TGCGCCAGCAGCTTGGGACGGGGACTCGGCGCGGCTAACTATGGCTACACCTTC. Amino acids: CASSLGRGLGAANYGYTF.

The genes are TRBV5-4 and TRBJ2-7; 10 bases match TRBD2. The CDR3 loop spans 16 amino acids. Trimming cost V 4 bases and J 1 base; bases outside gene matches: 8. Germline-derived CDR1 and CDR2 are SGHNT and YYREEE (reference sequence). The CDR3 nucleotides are TGTGCCAGCAGCGACCGTTCTAGCGGGGGATCCTACGAGCAGTACTTC. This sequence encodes CASSDRSSGGSYEQYF.

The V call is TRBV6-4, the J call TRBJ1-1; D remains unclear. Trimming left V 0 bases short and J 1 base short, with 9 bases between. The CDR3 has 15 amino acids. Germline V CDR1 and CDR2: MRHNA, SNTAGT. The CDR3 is CASSDSEQRNTEAFF. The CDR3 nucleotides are TGTGCCAGCAGTGACTCGGAACAGCGGAACACTGAAGCTTTCTTT.

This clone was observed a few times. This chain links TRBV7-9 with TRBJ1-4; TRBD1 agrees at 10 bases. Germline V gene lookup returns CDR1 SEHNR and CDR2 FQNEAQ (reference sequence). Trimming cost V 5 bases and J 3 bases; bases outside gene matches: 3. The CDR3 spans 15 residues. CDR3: CASSIGTGANEKLFF. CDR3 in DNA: TGTGCCAGCAGCATCGGGACAGGGGCTAATGAAAAACTGTTTTTT.

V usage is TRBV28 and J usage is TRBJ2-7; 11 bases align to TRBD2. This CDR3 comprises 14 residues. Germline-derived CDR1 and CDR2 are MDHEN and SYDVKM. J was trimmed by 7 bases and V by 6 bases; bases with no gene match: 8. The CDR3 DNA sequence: TGTGCCAGCAGCCCAACTAGCGGGGGCTGGGAGCAGTACTTC. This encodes CASSPTSGGWEQYF. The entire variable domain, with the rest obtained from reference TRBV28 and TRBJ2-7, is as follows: DVKVTQSSRYLVKRTGEKVFLECVQDMDHENMFWYRQDPGLGLRLIYFSYDVKMKEKGDIPEGYSVSREKKERFSLILESASTNQTSMYLCASSPTSGGWEQYFGPGTRLTVT.

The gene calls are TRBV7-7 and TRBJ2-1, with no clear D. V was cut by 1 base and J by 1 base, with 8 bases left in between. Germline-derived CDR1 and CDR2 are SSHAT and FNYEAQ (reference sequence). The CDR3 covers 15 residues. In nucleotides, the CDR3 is TGTGCCAGCAGCTTAGAGTACAGTTCCTACAATGAGCAGTTCTTC. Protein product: CASSLEYSSYNEQFF. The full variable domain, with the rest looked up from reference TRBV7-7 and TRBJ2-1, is GAGVSQSPRYKVTKRGQDVTLRCDPISSHATLYWYQQALGQGPEFLTYFNYEAQPDKSGLPSDRFSAERPEGSISTLTIQRTEQRDSAMYRCASSLEYSSYNEQFFGPGTRLTVL.

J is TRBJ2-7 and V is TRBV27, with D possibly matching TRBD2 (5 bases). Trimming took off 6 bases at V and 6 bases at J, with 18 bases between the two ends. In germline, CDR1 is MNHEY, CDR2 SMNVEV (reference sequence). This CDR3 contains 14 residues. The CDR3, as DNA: TGTGCCAGCAGCTTCTATGGTGGGAGTGCCGAGCAGTACTTC. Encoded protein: CASSFYGGSAEQYF.

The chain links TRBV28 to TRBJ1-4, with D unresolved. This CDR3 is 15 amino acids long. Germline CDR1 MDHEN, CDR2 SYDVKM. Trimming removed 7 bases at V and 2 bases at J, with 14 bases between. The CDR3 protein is CASIWGGRTNEKLFF. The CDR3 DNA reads TGTGCCAGCATCTGGGGAGGGAGGACTAATGAAAAACTGTTTTTT.

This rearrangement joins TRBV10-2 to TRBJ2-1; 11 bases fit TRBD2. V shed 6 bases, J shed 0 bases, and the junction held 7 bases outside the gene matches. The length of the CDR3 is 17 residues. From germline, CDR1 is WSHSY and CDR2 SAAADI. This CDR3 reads CASSTSGGPISYNEQFF. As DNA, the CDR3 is TGCGCCAGCAGCACTAGCGGGGGCCCAATCTCCTACAATGAGCAGTTCTTC.

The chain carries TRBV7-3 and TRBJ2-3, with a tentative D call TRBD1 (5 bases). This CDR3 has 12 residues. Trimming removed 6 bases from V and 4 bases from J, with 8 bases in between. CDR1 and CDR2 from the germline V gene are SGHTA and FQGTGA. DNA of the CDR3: TGTGCCAGCAGGGGGCCATCAGATACGCAGTATTTT. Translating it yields CASRGPSDTQYF.